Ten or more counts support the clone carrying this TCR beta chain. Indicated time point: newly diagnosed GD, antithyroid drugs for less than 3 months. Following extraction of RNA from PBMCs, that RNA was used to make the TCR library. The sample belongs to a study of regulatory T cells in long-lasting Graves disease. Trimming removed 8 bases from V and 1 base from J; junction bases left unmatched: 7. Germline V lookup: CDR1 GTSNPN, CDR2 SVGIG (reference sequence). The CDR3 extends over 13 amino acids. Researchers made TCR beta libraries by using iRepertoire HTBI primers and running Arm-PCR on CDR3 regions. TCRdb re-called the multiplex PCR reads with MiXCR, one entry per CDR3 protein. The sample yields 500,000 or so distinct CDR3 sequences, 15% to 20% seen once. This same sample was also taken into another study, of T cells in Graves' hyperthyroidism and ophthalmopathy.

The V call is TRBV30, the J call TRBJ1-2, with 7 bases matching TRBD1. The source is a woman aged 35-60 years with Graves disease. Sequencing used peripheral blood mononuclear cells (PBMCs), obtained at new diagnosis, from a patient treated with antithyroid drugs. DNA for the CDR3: TGTGCCAGCGGGACAGATAATAACTATGGCTACACCTTC. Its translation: CASGTDNNYGYTF.